This T cell receptor (beta chain) appears in the sequencing data of a study of T cells in Graves' hyperthyroidism and ophthalmopathy. This clonotype was picked up a small number of times. Amplified regions were TCR beta CDR3 sequences from RNA transcripts. Initially, a first-round RT-PCR of the TCR CDR3 employed the HTBI primer set. TCRdb re-derived calls from the multiplex PCR reads in MiXCR, one entry per CDR3 protein. The sample holds more than 350,000 distinct CDR3 sequences, 13% to 15% seen once. The receptor comes from a woman in her 30s with Graves' ophthalmopathy. The sequencing sample was made of blood.

The CDR3 reads CASINRNYGYTF. Written as DNA, the CDR3 is TGTGCCAGTATAAACAGAAACTATGGCTACACCTTC. The V and J genes are TRBV5-5 and TRBJ1-2; D is unclear. Trimming pared 8 bases from V and 2 bases from J, leaving 10 bases between. In germline, CDR1 is SGHKS, CDR2 YYEKEE (reference sequence). The CDR3 extends over 12 amino acids.